This TCR beta chain was sequenced in a study of cytomegalovirus exposure and HLA in healthy donors. Turning to the study itself: As released early, the data held roughly 85 million unique TCRs from HLA-typed donors.

J gave up 8 bases and V 4 bases, and 4 bases lay outside the gene matches. In germline, CDR1 is SGHRS, CDR2 YFSETQ. The CDR3 extends over 12 amino acids. General study findings and limits: Most TCR sequences proved rare, with some public TCRs found in many donors. Several of the most significant clusters appeared, in a later analysis, to be linked to common viral pathogens.

Remarks on this clone: No antigen is known for it.

The primer mix had 60 Vbeta and 13 Jbeta primers. Assay: immunoSEQ multiplex PCR; the TCRdb copy retains only in-frame clones and omits some. The sample consists of roughly 200,000 clones, 8.5% to 10% of them appearing once. Sequencing input: PBMCs. This chain joins TRBV5-1 and TRBJ2-7; 9 bases are shared with TRBD1. This receptor was identified in a woman aged 25-40 years in good health and CMV-seropositive. In DNA, the CDR3 is TGCGCCAGCAGCGAAAACAGGGGGCAGCAGTACTTC. It is translated as CASSENRGQQYF.